The next 24 T cell receptor beta chains were all read from a single sample in a study of blood T cell repertoires in COVID-19. Sequencing used immunoSEQ multiplex PCR; TCRdb keeps in-frame clones, though not all of them. Among fewer than 600,000 clones listed, roughly 88% were seen once. Sequencing was done on a sample of PBMCs or T cells enriched from blood (not recorded which). These receptors originate from a woman in her thirties or forties who had recovered from COVID-19.

The chain links TRBV15 to TRBJ2-7; tentatively, D is TRBD2 (6 bases). The CDR3 length is 13 residues. Germline V gives CDR1 LNHNV, CDR2 YYDKDF (reference sequence). V was shortened by 9 bases and J by 6 bases, with 18 bases between the two germline ends. The CDR3 sequence: CATSDPRRGEQYF. CDR3 DNA sequence: TGTGCCACTTCCGATCCGCGGCGGGGCGAGCAGTACTTC.

The CDR3 bases are TGTGCCAGTAGCATTACCGTTCTTTCGGGGCCCCTCCACTTT. It codes for CASSITVLSGPLHF. The gene calls are TRBV19 and TRBJ1-6; D gene uncertain. The ends were cut back, 6 bases at V and 13 bases at J, with 19 bases in the middle. The CDR3 consists of 14 residues. CDR1 and CDR2 (germline): LNHDA, SQIVND (reference sequence).

The chain links TRBV7-2 to TRBJ2-7; 10 bases align to TRBD1. Germline lookup yields CDR1 SGHTA and CDR2 FQGNSA. J gave up 0 bases and V 0 bases, and 8 bases lay outside the gene matches. The CDR3 contains 18 residues. CDR3 residues: CASSLALGDRGSSYEQYF. The CDR3 DNA reads TGTGCCAGCAGCTTAGCCTTGGGGGACAGGGGCTCCTCCTACGAGCAGTACTTC.

The rearrangement joins TRBV5-4 to TRBJ2-7; 8 nucleotides line up with TRBD2. V lost 0 bases to trimming and J lost 5 bases; unmatched junction nucleotides: 10. The CDR3 totals 16 residues. Germline V lookup: CDR1 SGHNT, CDR2 YYREEE (reference sequence). Here the CDR3 DNA reads TGTGCCAGCAGCTTGGTGGGTGGCGGGAGGAGCAACGAGCAGTACTTC. It specifies CASSLVGGGRSNEQYF.

In this sample, this clone turned up a few times. This chain uses TRBV5-4 with TRBJ2-7, with TRBD2 matching 7 bases. The V gene's germline CDR1 is SGHNT and CDR2 YYREEE (reference sequence). This CDR3 has 14 amino acids. J lost 3 bases, V lost 2 bases, and 5 bases had no gene match. CDR3 amino acids: CASSLEAGRYEQYF. In DNA form, the CDR3 reads TGTGCCAGCAGCTTAGAAGCGGGGCGCTACGAGCAGTACTTC.

The genes are TRBV9 and TRBJ1-5; D ambiguous. With 1 base removed from V and 5 bases from J, the gap between germline ends came to 7 bases. Germline assignment: CDR1 SGDLS and CDR2 YYNGEE. The CDR3 runs 13 residues. CDR3 sequence reads: CASSVSYDQPQHF. In DNA form, the CDR3 reads TGTGCCAGCAGCGTATCCTACGATCAGCCCCAGCATTTT. Complete variable domain (other parts from reference TRBV9 and TRBJ1-5): DSGVTQTPKHLITATGQRVTLRCSPRSGDLSVYWYQQSLDQGLQFLIQYYNGEERAKGNILERFSAQQFPDLHSELNLSSLELGDSALYFCASSVSYDQPQHFGDGTRLSIL.

The V and J genes are TRBV2 and TRBJ1-1; unclear D gene. CDR1 and CDR2 (germline): SNHLY, FYNNEI. V lost 9 bases and J lost 3, with 14 bases in between. CDR3 length equals 13 residues. The CDR3 here is CARAGVPYTEAFF. The DNA for the CDR3 is TGTGCCAGGGCCGGAGTGCCGTACACTGAAGCTTTCTTT.

The V gene is TRBV5-4, the J gene TRBJ2-1; 8 bases are shared with TRBD2. The germline V gene has CDR1 SGHNT and CDR2 YYREEE (reference sequence). The CDR3 extends over 15 amino acids. J gave up 3 bases and V 0 bases, and 2 bases lay outside the gene matches. CDR3 sequence reads: CASSLVREGYNEQFF. CDR3 coding DNA: TGTGCCAGCAGCTTGGTCCGGGAGGGCTACAATGAGCAGTTCTTC.

The chain recombines TRBV6-5 with TRBJ1-6; the D gene is possibly TRBD1 (5 bases). Germline V CDR1 and CDR2: MNHEY, SVGAGI. The CDR3 sequence is 13 residues long. V was shortened by 7 bases and J by 5 bases, with 9 bases between the two germline ends. The CDR3 loop reads CASTVTDNSPLHF. In DNA, the CDR3 is TGTGCCAGCACAGTGACAGATAATTCACCCCTCCACTTT.

The chain couples TRBV7-2 to TRBJ2-3; the match to TRBD2 covers 9 bases. J lost 3 bases, V lost 3 bases, and 7 bases had no gene match. The CDR3 has 16 residues. Germline V gene sequence: CDR1 SGHTA, CDR2 FQGNSA. The CDR3 DNA reads as TGTGCCAGCAGCTTTATTACTAGCGGGTCTACAGATACGCAGTATTTT. Residues: CASSFITSGSTDTQYF.

This chain connects TRBV11-3 to TRBJ2-5; TRBD2 matches 9 bases. V trimming: 5 bases; J trimming: 5 bases; junction bases outside the gene matches: 6. The germline V gene has CDR1 SGHNT and CDR2 YENEEA. CDR3 length equals 14 residues. Written as DNA, the CDR3 is TGTGCCAGCAGCCCCCGCGCGGGGGGGGAGACCCAGTACTTC. Translating gives CASSPRAGGETQYF.

V is TRBV3-1 (or the pseudogene TRBV3-2) and J is TRBJ1-1; TRBD1 agrees at 8 bases. J was trimmed by 1 base and V by 1 base; bases with no gene match: 11. This CDR3 spans 18 amino acids. The germline CDR1 and CDR2 sequences are LGHDT and YNNKEL (reference sequence). CDR3 sequence (DNA): TGTGCCAGCAGCCAAGCTTCGGTCTGGACAGGGAGGAACACTGAAGCTTTCTTT. Translation: CASSQASVWTGRNTEAFF.

This chain links TRBV5-1 with TRBJ1-6; maybe TRBD1 (6 bases). Germline CDR1 and CDR2: SGHRS and YFSETQ. Trimming pared 0 bases from V and 8 bases from J, leaving 12 bases between. This CDR3 spans 15 amino acids. In DNA form, the CDR3 reads TGCGCCAGCAGCTTGGAGGGGACAAGTCATTCACCCCTCCACTTT. It yields the protein CASSLEGTSHSPLHF.

The chain has TRBV9 and TRBJ1-1; TRBD1 aligns across 7 bases. The CDR3 is made up of 17 amino acids. Trimming at V came to 1 base and at J to 4 bases, leaving 13 bases not matched to a gene. Germline loops: CDR1 SGDLS, CDR2 YYNGEE. Here the CDR3 DNA reads TGTGCCAGCAGCGTAAAACCCCTCCGACAGGGAGGCACTGAAGCTTTCTTT. Translated: CASSVKPLRQGGTEAFF.

This clone appeared once. The chain employs TRBV5-1 and TRBJ2-7; 9 nucleotides align to TRBD1. Germline trimming cut 0 bases from V and 5 bases from J; bases unmatched to any gene: 6. The CDR3 covers 15 residues. Germline V gene lookup returns CDR1 SGHRS and CDR2 YFSETQ. Here the CDR3 DNA reads TGCGCCAGCAGCTTGGGGACAGGGGACGTGCACGAGCAGTACTTC. Its translation: CASSLGTGDVHEQYF.

The V gene is TRBV4-1, the J gene TRBJ1-1; weak D call: TRBD1 (6 bases). CDR1 and CDR2 (germline): MGHRA, YSYEKL. V was pared by 0 bases and J by 7 bases, with 18 bases between. The CDR3 contains 16 residues. CDR3 bases: TGCGCCAGCAGCCAAGAAGGCTCCGGGACATACGGTGAAGCTTTCTTT. Amino acid sequence: CASSQEGSGTYGEAFF.

The chain joins TRBV2 to TRBJ1-1; D is possibly TRBD1 (6 bases). This CDR3 has 14 amino acids. CDR1 and CDR2 (germline): SNHLY, FYNNEI. V was cut by 7 bases and J by 1 base, with 13 bases left in between. Here the CDR3 reads CASNWWGQNTEAFF. CDR3 in DNA: TGTGCCAGCAATTGGTGGGGGCAGAACACTGAAGCTTTCTTT.

The chain carries TRBV11-3 and TRBJ1-2, with TRBD1 matching over 9 bases. Germline V gives CDR1 SGHNT, CDR2 YENEEA. The CDR3 sequence is 15 residues long. Trimming at V came to 3 bases and at J to 1 base, leaving 3 bases not matched to a gene. This CDR3 is CASSLTGGDNYGYTF. The CDR3 coding sequence is TGTGCCAGCAGCTTGACAGGGGGGGATAACTATGGCTACACCTTC.

The V call is TRBV7-2, the J call TRBJ2-7, with TRBD2 identical over 13 bases. Per germline, CDR1 SGHTA and CDR2 FQGNSA. The CDR3 is 16 residues long. The V segment lost 4 bases and the J segment 5 bases; nucleotides outside the gene matches: 8. The CDR3 here is CASSSMGLAGSHEQYF. The CDR3 nucleotides are TGTGCCAGCAGCTCCATGGGACTAGCGGGATCGCACGAGCAGTACTTC.

The chain recombines TRBV7-2 with TRBJ1-4; 7 positions match TRBD1. The germline V gene encodes CDR1 SGHTA and CDR2 FQGNSA. This CDR3 comprises 17 residues. The trim removed 5 bases at V and 5 bases at J, leaving 14 bases unmatched. The CDR3 reads CASSPIPGQAENEKLFF. The DNA of the CDR3 is TGTGCCAGCAGCCCCATACCAGGACAGGCGGAGAATGAAAAACTGTTTTTT.

The chain is built from TRBV13 and TRBJ1-2; maybe TRBD1 (5 bases). V lost 0 bases and J lost 7, with 18 bases in between. The CDR3 covers 16 residues. The germline gives CDR1 PRHDT, CDR2 FYEKMQ (reference sequence). This CDR3 is CASSLGPGYKESGYTF. For the CDR3, the DNA is TGTGCCAGCAGCTTAGGCCCAGGGTATAAGGAGTCTGGCTACACCTTC.

This rearrangement joins TRBV4-2 to TRBJ1-1, with D possibly TRBD1 on 5 matching bases. This CDR3 has 15 residues. V lost 5 bases and J 4 bases, leaving 17 bases between the germline ends. The V gene's germline CDR1 is LGHNA and CDR2 YNFKEQ. The CDR3 DNA reads TGTGCCAGCAGCGTTGGGACTCCCCGGCGCACTGAAGCTTTCTTT. Its translation: CASSVGTPRRTEAFF.

The chain combines TRBV12-3 or TRBV12-4 with TRBJ1-5, with a tentative D call TRBD1 (6 bases). The CDR3 sequence is 13 residues long. The V end lost 6 bases, the J end lost 6 bases, and 12 bases lay between the germline ends. CDR3 DNA: TGTGCCAGCAGCCGAACAGGGATTCAGCCCCAGCATTTT. This translates into CASSRTGIQPQHF.

The chain links TRBV7-9 to TRBJ1-1; 7 bases match TRBD1. The V gene's germline CDR1 is SEHNR and CDR2 FQNEAQ (reference sequence). V dropped 5 bases and J dropped 5; count of bases not matched to a gene: 14. This CDR3 has 16 amino acids. This CDR3 is CASSPDWGAGGTEAFF. CDR3 in DNA: TGTGCCAGCAGCCCAGACTGGGGGGCAGGGGGGACTGAAGCTTTCTTT.